The clone carrying this T cell receptor beta chain was found many times. Its antigen is as yet unknown. Germline lookup yields CDR1 SEHNR and CDR2 FQNEAQ (reference sequence). V dropped 5 bases and J dropped 8; count of bases not matched to a gene: 23. This CDR3 is built from 21 residues. This record belongs to a study of T cells in Graves' hyperthyroidism and ophthalmopathy. Study-wide findings and caveats: Appearing also in blood were most of the thyroid clonotypes expanded above 0.001.

Disease duration under 2 months; hyperthyroidism patients were aged 18 to 65. Diagnostic decisions used clinical symptoms, serum thyroxine and TRAb, thyroid ultrasound and orbital computed tomography. Template material for amplifying TCR beta CDR3 regions consisted of RNA transcripts. The HTBI primer set was used in a first-round RT-PCR of the TCR CDR3. TCRdb independently ran MiXCR on the multiplex PCR reads; one entry per CDR3 protein. The table lists some 370,000 distinct CDR3 sequences, 17% of them singletons. Input material: blood. This TCR derives from a woman aged 25-40 years with Graves' hyperthyroidism that later progressed to Graves' ophthalmopathy. The V call is TRBV7-9, the J call TRBJ2-1; 14 bases are shared with TRBD2. The CDR3 DNA reads as TGTGCCAGCAGCCCCAAGTCCGGACAGGGACTAGCGGGAGTAGGACTATATGAGCAGTTCTTC. Protein sequence: CASSPKSGQGLAGVGLYEQFF.